The 30 T cell receptor beta chains in this list originate from one sample, sequenced in a study of T-cell reconstitution after alpha-beta-depleted transplantation in children. Researchers prepared the TCRbeta library using unique molecular identifiers, the study reports. TCRdb ran MiXCR on the PCR reads and lists one entry per CDR3 protein. The sample holds approximately 430,000 distinct CDR3 sequences, 15% to 20% seen once. The input for sequencing was PBMCs, mostly from graft donor cells, taken 360 days after TCRalphabeta/CD19-depleted stem cell transplant. These receptors were obtained from a boy less than two years old who had a stem cell transplant for Wiskott-Aldrich syndrome, so the T cells may come from the graft donor.

V and J are TRBV5-1 and TRBJ1-4; D possibly corresponds to TRBD1 (5 bases). Germline assignment: CDR1 SGHRS and CDR2 YFSETQ. This CDR3 contains 14 residues. V lost 4 bases to trimming and J lost 4 bases, with 11 bases between them. The CDR3, as DNA: TGCGCCAGCAGCCGCCAGGGTCGTAATGAAAAACTGTTTTTT. This sequence encodes CASSRQGRNEKLFF.

A few counts support this clonotype. The gene calls are TRBV29-1 and TRBJ1-5, with 10 bases identical to TRBD1. The length of the CDR3 is 15 residues. J was trimmed by 1 base and V by 6 bases; bases with no gene match: 6. Germline V lookup: CDR1 SQVTM, CDR2 ANQGSEA. CDR3 loop: CSVAWTGGSNQPQHF. CDR3 nucleotides: TGCAGCGTCGCTTGGACAGGGGGAAGCAATCAGCCCCAGCATTTT.

This clonotype was recorded a few times. The V call is TRBV20-1, the J call TRBJ1-6; no definite D call. The germline gives CDR1 DFQATT, CDR2 SNEGSKA (reference sequence). Trimming took off 3 bases at V and 9 bases at J, with 12 bases between the two ends. The CDR3 runs 13 residues. The CDR3 here is CSASRVEGSPLHF. DNA of the CDR3: TGCAGTGCTAGTAGGGTCGAAGGTTCACCCCTCCACTTT.

Written as DNA, the CDR3 is TGTGCCATCAGTAGGGAGCCTGGGGCCAACGTCCTGACTTTC. Translation gives CAISREPGANVLTF. This rearrangement joins TRBV10-3 to TRBJ2-6, with a weak D call TRBD2 (5 bases). Looked up from germline, CDR1 is ENHRY and CDR2 is SYGVKD. Trimming removed 5 bases from V and 2 bases from J, with 7 bases in between. The CDR3 is 14 amino acids.

In DNA, the CDR3 is TGTGCCATCAGGAGCCCTGCGGGGGGAGTTTACAATGAGCAGTTCTTC. Its protein is CAIRSPAGGVYNEQFF. The rearrangement joins TRBV10-3 to TRBJ2-1; 8 bases match TRBD2. The CDR3 consists of 16 residues. The V gene's germline CDR1 is ENHRY and CDR2 SYGVKD. V was pared by 6 bases and J by 4 bases, with 11 bases of the junction left unmatched.

The chain combines TRBV6-1 with TRBJ1-2; D remains ambiguous. V was cut by 4 bases and J by 5 bases, with 20 bases left in between. In germline, CDR1 is MNHNS, CDR2 SASEGT. The CDR3 is 16 amino acids. The CDR3: CASSAPVEADGYGYTF. Written as DNA, the CDR3 is TGTGCCAGCAGTGCCCCGGTGGAGGCCGACGGGTATGGCTACACCTTC.

This chain connects TRBV4-1 to TRBJ2-3; 9 nucleotides align to TRBD1. CDR3 size: 16 residues. With 4 bases clipped from V and 3 bases from J, the junction kept 8 bases outside the gene matches. CDR1 MGHRA and CDR2 YSYEKL come from the germline V gene. This CDR3 reads CASSRLPGQGTDTQYF. The DNA of the CDR3 is TGCGCCAGCAGCCGACTCCCGGGACAGGGAACAGATACGCAGTATTTT.

The rearrangement uses TRBV12-3 or TRBV12-4 and TRBJ2-2; possibly TRBD2 for D (5 bases). The CDR3 has 18 amino acids. V was clipped by 4 bases and J by 1 base, with 19 bases between them. The CDR3 region has the DNA TGTGCCAGCAGTTACGTTAGACTAATTGGTCGGAACACCGGGGAGCTGTTTTTT. As protein: CASSYVRLIGRNTGELFF.

The chain couples TRBV20-1 to TRBJ1-1; D gene ambiguous. The CDR3 contains 12 residues. Germline CDR1 is DFQATT and CDR2 is SNEGSKA (reference sequence). The ends were cut back, 3 bases at V and 3 bases at J, with 8 bases in the middle. The DNA of the CDR3 is TGCAGTGCTAGCTCCTATTACACTGAAGCTTTCTTT. Amino acids: CSASSYYTEAFF.

This clonotype was seen a few times. CDR3 in amino acids: CASSPSYRGTQYF. CDR3 bases: TGTGCCAGCAGCCCTTCCTACAGGGGAACTCAGTACTTC. The rearrangement links TRBV28 to TRBJ2-4, with TRBD1 matching 7 bases. V was pared by 6 bases and J by 12 bases, with 11 bases of the junction left unmatched. Per germline, CDR1 MDHEN and CDR2 SYDVKM. The CDR3 runs 13 residues.

This clonotype was seen more than once but under ten times. This sequence joins TRBV29-1 and TRBJ1-3; unclear D gene. CDR3 size: 14 residues. Between the trimmed V and J ends, which lost 5 bases and 0 bases, there was a span of 11 bases. From germline, CDR1 is SQVTM and CDR2 ANQGSEA. CDR3 bases: TGCAGCGTTCTTTACCGACCCTCTGGAAACACCATATATTTT. Translating it yields CSVLYRPSGNTIYF.

This clonotype was detected only a few times. This chain links TRBV24-1 with TRBJ2-3; D unclear. CDR3 size: 11 residues. The V end lost 2 bases, the J end lost 7 bases, and 3 bases lay between the germline ends. Germline CDR1 KGHDR, CDR2 SFDVKD. The CDR3, as DNA: TGTGCCACCAGTGATTCAAATACGCAGTATTTT. This sequence encodes CATSDSNTQYF.

J is TRBJ2-7 and V is TRBV9; D is unresolved. Germline CDR1 reads SGDLS; CDR2 reads YYNGEE. Trimming removed 0 bases from V and 2 bases from J, with 9 bases in between. The length of the CDR3 is 14 residues. CDR3 residues: CASSVASRPYEQYF. CDR3 DNA sequence: TGTGCCAGCAGCGTAGCTAGTAGACCCTACGAGCAGTACTTC.

This clonotype turned up a few times. J is TRBJ2-7 and V is TRBV4-1; 7 positions agree with TRBD1. Losses at the gene ends were 2 bases for V and 4 bases for J; bases not matched to a gene: 8. In germline, CDR1 is MGHRA, CDR2 YSYEKL. CDR3 length: 15 residues. This CDR3 reads CASSQLSTGAYEQYF. CDR3 bases: TGCGCCAGCAGCCAACTGTCTACAGGGGCGTACGAGCAGTACTTC.

The chain links TRBV7-8 to TRBJ2-5; 10 positions agree with TRBD1. CDR3 length equals 16 residues. J lost 5 bases, V lost 1 base, and 7 bases had no gene match. In germline, CDR1 is SGHVS, CDR2 FQNEAQ. The chain's CDR3 is CASSLVGTGAWETQYF. CDR3 bases: TGTGCCAGCAGCTTAGTTGGGACAGGGGCCTGGGAGACCCAGTACTTC. Together with reference TRBV7-8 and TRBJ2-5, the CDR3 gives the full variable domain: GAGVSQSPRYKVAKRGQDVALRCDPISGHVSLFWYQQALGQGPEFLTYFQNEAQLDKSGLPSDRFFAERPEGSVSTLKIQRTQQEDSAVYLCASSLVGTGAWETQYFGPGTRLLVL.

In its sample, this clonotype was seen a few times. The chain combines TRBV20-1 with TRBJ2-1; 8 bases agree with TRBD2. V was pared by 3 bases and J by 4 bases, with 5 bases of the junction left unmatched. Per germline, CDR1 DFQATT and CDR2 SNEGSKA (reference sequence). The length of the CDR3 is 14 residues. The CDR3 region is CSARGRGGYNEQFF. The DNA for the CDR3 is TGCAGTGCTAGGGGTCGGGGGGGGTACAATGAGCAGTTCTTC.

V usage is TRBV3-1 and J usage is TRBJ2-3, with TRBD1 matching over 8 bases. The germline V gene encodes CDR1 LGHDT and CDR2 YNNKEL (reference sequence). The CDR3 totals 15 residues. Trimming at V came to 0 bases and at J to 9 bases, leaving 8 bases not matched to a gene. Here the CDR3 reads CASSQDPWDRLTQYF. CDR3 in DNA: TGTGCCAGCAGCCAAGATCCCTGGGACAGGTTAACGCAGTATTTT.

The chain joins TRBV14 to TRBJ2-1; D is possibly TRBD1 (6 bases). Germline CDR1 is SGHDN and CDR2 is FVKESK. The CDR3 runs to 15 residues. Trimming pared 5 bases from V and 3 bases from J, leaving 14 bases between. CDR3 protein: CASSAGTTNYNEQFF. CDR3 bases: TGTGCCAGCAGCGCCGGGACAACAAACTACAATGAGCAGTTCTTC.

This rearrangement joins TRBV27 to TRBJ2-1, with 9 positions matching TRBD2. From germline, CDR1 is MNHEY and CDR2 SMNVEV (reference sequence). With V trimmed by 1 base and J by 1 base, 5 bases remained unmatched. The CDR3 sequence is 17 residues long. The CDR3 bases are TGTGCCAGCAGTTTATTGGGCGGGGGGGCGTCCTACAATGAGCAGTTCTTC. Residues: CASSLLGGGASYNEQFF.

V is TRBV20-1 and J is TRBJ2-5; D is tentatively TRBD1 or TRBD2 (5 bases each). The germline V gene has CDR1 DFQATT and CDR2 SNEGSKA (reference sequence). Trimming removed 3 bases at V and 7 bases at J, with 30 bases between. The CDR3 has 18 residues. CDR3 residues: CSASRGFGGPAPYGTQYF. The CDR3 DNA sequence: TGCAGTGCTAGTAGAGGATTTGGGGGACCGGCCCCTTACGGGACCCAGTACTTC.

The CDR3 sequence: CSVAATDTQYF. The CDR3, as DNA: TGCAGCGTTGCAGCCACAGATACGCAGTATTTT. The V and J genes are TRBV29-1 and TRBJ2-3, with D unresolved. V lost 4 bases and J 2 bases, leaving 4 bases between the germline ends. The germline CDR1 and CDR2 sequences are SQVTM and ANQGSEA. The CDR3 sequence is 11 residues long.

This clonotype has only a few counts. The genes are TRBV4-3 and TRBJ2-3, with 11 nucleotides matching TRBD2. The CDR3 sequence is 19 residues long. Germline CDR1 and CDR2: LGHNA and YSLEER. The V gene end was trimmed by 4 bases and the J gene end by 3 bases; junction bases not matched to a gene: 15. The CDR3, as DNA: TGCGCCAGCAGCCCACGACTAGCGGGATTCCGGAGGGGAACAGATACGCAGTATTTT. This encodes CASSPRLAGFRRGTDTQYF.

The CDR3 coding sequence is TGCGCCAGCAGCTTCCCGCCGGGGGGGGCCCAAGAGACCCAGTACTTC. It encodes CASSFPPGGAQETQYF. The J gene is TRBJ2-5, the V gene TRBV5-1, with 8 bases that match TRBD2. The CDR3 is made up of 16 amino acids. Losses at the gene ends were 2 bases for V and 1 base for J; bases not matched to a gene: 7. Per the germline V gene, CDR1 is SGHRS and CDR2 is YFSETQ.

This clonotype was detected a few times. The chain combines TRBV3-1 with TRBJ2-7, with 7 bases fitting TRBD1. The germline gives CDR1 LGHDT, CDR2 YNNKEL (reference sequence). Trimming cost V 8 bases and J 3 bases; bases outside gene matches: 7. The CDR3 loop spans 13 amino acids. The CDR3 region has the DNA TGTGCCAGCCGGGACAGTAACTTCTACGAGCAGTACTTC. Encoded protein: CASRDSNFYEQYF.

In its sample, this clonotype was seen a few times. J is TRBJ2-4 and V is TRBV5-1, with TRBD1 matching 11 bases. The CDR3 spans 16 residues. Germline CDR1 reads SGHRS; CDR2 reads YFSETQ. J was trimmed by 1 base and V by 4 bases; bases with no gene match: 4. The CDR3 DNA reads as TGCGCCAGCAGCCTAGGGACAGGGGGTGCCAAAAACATTCAGTACTTC. The encoded protein is CASSLGTGGAKNIQYF.

The rearrangement uses TRBV15 and TRBJ2-3, with D perhaps being TRBD1 or TRBD2 (6 bases each). Deletions cut 8 bases from V and 2 bases from J, with 11 bases between. CDR1 and CDR2 from the germline V gene are LNHNV and YYDKDF (reference sequence). CDR3 size: 13 residues. The CDR3: CATARGDTDTQYF. CDR3 bases: TGTGCCACCGCAAGGGGGGACACAGATACGCAGTATTTT.

This clonotype has more than one count but fewer than ten. The V gene is TRBV10-1, the J gene TRBJ2-7; TRBD1 matches at 10 bases. The CDR3 length is 13 residues. Germline V gives CDR1 WNHNN, CDR2 SYGVQD (reference sequence). V lost 9 bases, J lost 5 bases, and 7 bases stayed unmatched. The CDR3 sequence: CARFHGTGDEQYF. The DNA for the CDR3 is TGCGCCAGGTTTCACGGGACAGGGGACGAGCAGTACTTC.

The CDR3 DNA reads as TGTGCCAGCAGCGTAGGTCACGCAGGAGCGAACACCGGGGAGCTGTTTTTT. This sequence encodes CASSVGHAGANTGELFF. This chain links TRBV9 with TRBJ2-2, with unresolved D. Trimming shortened V by 0 bases and J by 0 bases, and 12 bases separated the two germline ends. CDR3 length equals 17 residues. Looked up from germline, CDR1 is SGDLS and CDR2 is YYNGEE.

The V call is TRBV2, the J call TRBJ2-1; D is unclear. From germline, CDR1 is SNHLY and CDR2 FYNNEI. V lost 2 bases to trimming and J lost 5 bases, with 16 bases between them. There are 16 residues in the CDR3. The CDR3 region is CASSESLVTYNNEQFF. For the CDR3, the DNA is TGTGCCAGCAGTGAAAGTCTGGTGACATACAACAATGAGCAGTTCTTC.

This chain links TRBV19 with TRBJ2-7, with TRBD2 matching over 12 bases. This CDR3 has 16 amino acids. Germline-derived CDR1 and CDR2 are LNHDA and SQIVND (reference sequence). The junction had 7 bases not matched to a gene; V was cut back by 4 bases and J by 3 bases. CDR3 loop: CASSTGLAGSVYEQYF. The CDR3 nucleotides are TGTGCCAGTAGTACCGGACTAGCGGGGTCTGTCTACGAGCAGTACTTC.